What follows is one T cell receptor (beta chain) and its context. The antigen remains undetermined. This specimen comes from a study of beta chain features in type 1 diabetes. At the level of the study: Healthy donors and patients had similar age, gender and cell yields. Sorted cells from all samples, numbering roughly 100,000,000, were examined.

Study conclusions and caveats: Within each of all four CD4+ subsets, Type 1 diabetes patients had TCRB CDR3s that were moderately but significantly shorter.

Reverse transcribing all isolated RNA meant expressed TCRB transcripts were sequenced. Data came from immunoSEQ multiplex PCR; TCRdb stores just in-frame clones and leaves some out. This table holds about half a million clones, 30% found once. Stem cell-like memory, regulatory, central memory and naive CD4+ cells were sorted via CD45RO/CCR7/CD25/CD127/CD95/CD27. The CDR3 consists of 11 residues. Germline values: CDR1 SGHNT, CDR2 YYREEE (reference sequence). With 0 bases removed from V and 6 bases from J, the gap between germline ends came to 3 bases. The clonotype comes from a man aged 18 to 29 in good health. The sequenced sample consisted of naive CD4+ T cells from blood. V usage is TRBV5-4 and J usage is TRBJ2-5; D remains unclear. CDR3 residues: CASSLEKTQYF. As DNA, the CDR3 is TGTGCCAGCAGCTTGGAGAAGACCCAGTACTTC. Drawing the rest from reference TRBV5-4 and TRBJ2-5, the complete variable domain is ETGVTQSPTHLIKTRGQQVTLRCSSQSGHNTVSWYQQALGQGPQFIFQYYREEENGRGNFPPRFSGLQFPNYSSELNVNALELDDSALYLCASSLEKTQYFGPGTRLLVL.